Presented here are 20 T cell receptor beta chains from one specimen sequenced in a study of blood T cell repertoires in COVID-19. Using immunoSEQ multiplex PCR, the repertoire was profiled, and TCRdb retains in-frame clones only, with some absent. This table holds 150,000 to 200,000 clones, roughly 77% found once. Input material: PBMCs or T cells enriched from blood (not recorded which). The receptors come from a woman aged 50 to 60 with acute COVID-19.

The chain combines TRBV6-5 with TRBJ2-2; 9 bases align to TRBD1. The V and J ends lost 0 bases and 4 bases, in that order; junction bases with no gene match: 3. The germline CDR1 and CDR2 sequences are MNHEY and SVGAGI. The CDR3 is 16 amino acids. CDR3 residues: CASSYSRTGATGELFF. The CDR3 nucleotides are TGTGCCAGCAGTTACTCGAGGACAGGGGCCACCGGGGAGCTGTTTTTT.

The CDR3 region has the DNA TGTGCCAGCAGCAAATTACCCTGCCGAGCGGGGACCCAATACTACGAGCAGTACGTC. It is translated as CASSKLPCRAGTQYYEQYV. The chain carries TRBV21-1 and TRBJ2-7; the table's D gene call, TRBD2, was not cross checked with the DNA. TRBV21-1 is noted as a pseudogene. This CDR3 spans 19 amino acids.

The chain joins TRBV27 to TRBJ1-5; no clear D gene. V was pared by 4 bases and J by 4 bases, with 8 bases between. The CDR3 spans 13 residues. Per the germline V gene, CDR1 is MNHEY and CDR2 is SMNVEV (reference sequence). The CDR3 DNA reads TGTGCCAGCAGTTGGGCCCCGAATCAGCCCCAGCATTTT. This translates into CASSWAPNQPQHF.

The CDR3 nucleotides are TGCCGCAAAAGGGGGCCGAACATTCAGTACTTC. It is translated as CRKRGPNIQYF. The V gene is TRBV21-1, the J gene TRBJ2-4; the tabulated D call, TRBD1, remains unverified against the DNA. TRBV21-1 is an annotated pseudogene. The CDR3 loop spans 11 amino acids.

CDR3: CASLSLSRADYGYTF. CDR3 sequence (DNA): TGTGCCAGCCTTTCTCTCTCGAGGGCTGACTATGGCTACACCTTC. This chain links TRBV6-5 with TRBJ1-2, with unresolved D. The V gene lost 8 bases and the J gene lost 3 bases, with 19 bases spanning the gap. This CDR3 is built from 15 residues. Germline V gene data show CDR1 as MNHEY and CDR2 as SVGAGI.

This sequence joins TRBV6-5 and TRBJ1-2, with D hard to call. CDR1 MNHEY and CDR2 SVGAGI come from the germline V gene. The CDR3 has 12 amino acids. V was cut by 5 bases and J by 4 bases, with 8 bases left in between. In nucleotides, the CDR3 is TGTGCCAGCAGTCCAGGAGGCTATGGCTACACCTTC. Encoded protein: CASSPGGYGYTF.

This rearrangement joins TRBV7-8 to TRBJ2-7; 8 nucleotides align to TRBD2. V gave up 5 bases and J gave up 4 bases; unmatched junction bases: 10. The CDR3 is 15 residues long. CDR1 is SGHVS, CDR2 FQNEAQ, per germline. In DNA form, the CDR3 reads TGTGCCAGCAGCCCCCAGGGAGCGGGGGTATACGAGCAGTACGTC. Its protein product is CASSPQGAGVYEQYV.

The chain joins TRBV5-1 to TRBJ2-6; unclear D gene. V lost 0 bases, J lost 0 bases, and 4 bases lay in between. CDR3 length: 15 residues. Germline V gives CDR1 SGHRS, CDR2 YFSETQ. The CDR3 spells CASSLGDSGANVLTF. DNA of the CDR3: TGCGCCAGCAGCTTGGGAGACTCTGGGGCCAACGTCCTGACTTTC.

This chain uses TRBV7-6 with TRBJ2-1; 10 bases line up with TRBD2. With V trimmed by 6 bases and J by 6 bases, 11 bases remained unmatched. Germline assignment: CDR1 SGHVS and CDR2 FNYEAQ. There are 16 residues in the CDR3. CDR3 sequence reads: CASSLLAGAFPNEQFF. CDR3 sequence (DNA): TGTGCCAGCAGTCTCCTAGCGGGGGCCTTTCCCAATGAGCAGTTCTTC.

The chain recombines TRBV2 with TRBJ1-5, with 7 bases fitting TRBD1. Germline V lookup: CDR1 SNHLY, CDR2 FYNNEI. CDR3 size: 14 residues. Germline trimming cut 3 bases from V and 4 bases from J; bases unmatched to any gene: 3. The CDR3 reads CASSDGTANQPQHF. The CDR3, as DNA: TGTGCCAGCAGTGACGGGACAGCTAATCAGCCCCAGCATTTT.

This clone has only a few counts. This CDR3 is CASSQGTSGGPDTQYF. CDR3 sequence (DNA): TGCGCCAGCAGCCAAGGGACTAGCGGGGGACCAGATACGCAGTATTTT. The rearrangement uses TRBV4-1 and TRBJ2-3; TRBD2 matches at 13 bases. Germline V lookup: CDR1 MGHRA, CDR2 YSYEKL. This CDR3 contains 16 residues. J lost 4 bases, V lost 1 base, and 2 bases had no gene match.

V usage is TRBV30 and J usage is TRBJ1-1; 10 bases agree with TRBD1. After removal of 4 bases from V and 6 bases from J, the junction contained 5 bases not matched to a gene. This CDR3 comprises 13 residues. Germline assignment: CDR1 GTSNPN and CDR2 SVGIG (reference sequence). The CDR3, as DNA: TGTGCCTGGATGGGGGACAGGGGCCCTGAAGCTTTCTTT. This encodes CAWMGDRGPEAFF.

The V and J genes are TRBV19 and TRBJ2-7, with a tentative D call TRBD1 (5 bases). CDR3 size: 13 residues. Trimming cost V 6 bases and J 4 bases, with 13 bases left between them. The V gene's germline CDR1 is LNHDA and CDR2 SQIVND (reference sequence). CDR3 in DNA: TGTGCCAGTAGGGGGATACAGGAATACGAGCAGTACGTC. Protein product: CASRGIQEYEQYV.

The chain employs TRBV7-9 and TRBJ1-3; weak D call: TRBD1 (5 bases). The V gene's germline CDR1 is SEHNR and CDR2 FQNEAQ (reference sequence). With 1 base removed from V and 4 bases from J, the gap between germline ends came to 11 bases. CDR3 length equals 15 residues. The CDR3 sequence: CASSLDGGTGNTIYF. In DNA form, the CDR3 reads TGTGCCAGCAGCTTAGACGGAGGGACCGGAAACACCATATATTTT. The whole variable domain, remainder taken from reference TRBV7-9 and TRBJ1-3, is DTGVSQNPRHKITKRGQNVTFRCDPISEHNRLYWYRQTLGQGPEFLTYFQNEAQLEKSRLLSDRFSAERPKGSFSTLEIQRTEQGDSAMYLCASSLDGGTGNTIYFGEGSWLTVV.

The V gene is TRBV4-1, the J gene TRBJ2-6, with D possibly matching TRBD2 (6 bases). V was trimmed by 1 base and J by 0 bases, leaving 10 bases between them. Germline CDR1 reads MGHRA; CDR2 reads YSYEKL. CDR3 length: 17 residues. The CDR3 DNA follows: TGCGCCAGCAGCCAAGCGAGCGGGTCCTCTGGGGCCAACGTCCTGACTTTC. This translates into CASSQASGSSGANVLTF.

The chain carries TRBV29-1 and TRBJ2-5; TRBD2 matches 11 bases. This CDR3 has 13 amino acids. The V gene end was trimmed by 6 bases and the J gene end by 7 bases; junction bases not matched to a gene: 7. Germline CDR1 reads SQVTM; CDR2 reads ANQGSEA. Written as DNA, the CDR3 is TGCAGCGTGACTAGCGGGGACCTGGTGACCCAGTACTTC. Amino acid sequence: CSVTSGDLVTQYF. The variable domain in full, completed from reference TRBV29-1 and TRBJ2-5, reads SAVISQKPSRDICQRGTSLTIQCQVDSQVTMMFWYRQQPGQSLTLIATANQGSEATYESGFVIDKFPISRPNLTFSTLTVSNMSPEDSSIYLCSVTSGDLVTQYFGPGTRLLVL.

The rearrangement joins TRBV6-2 or TRBV6-3 to TRBJ2-5; 8 nucleotides align to TRBD1. The V segment lost 2 bases and the J segment 6 bases; nucleotides outside the gene matches: 8. The germline V gene has CDR1 MNHEY and CDR2 SVGEGT. The CDR3 extends over 15 amino acids. CDR3 in DNA: TGTGCCAGCAGTTACAGCCGGACAGGGCCGAAGACCCAGTACTTC. This translates into CASSYSRTGPKTQYF.

Of note for this clone: The identical CDR3 is also encoded by other nucleotide sequences in the sample. The chain has TRBV2 and TRBJ2-7; maybe TRBD1 (6 bases). The V end lost 5 bases, the J end lost 3 bases, and 8 bases lay between the germline ends. There are 12 residues in the CDR3. In germline, CDR1 is SNHLY, CDR2 FYNNEI. CDR3 sequence reads: CASSLQGYEQYV. CDR3 DNA sequence: TGTGCCAGCAGTCTACAGGGCTACGAGCAGTACGTC.

The rearrangement uses TRBV3-1 (or the pseudogene TRBV3-2) and TRBJ1-3; D is perhaps TRBD1 (5 bases). CDR3 length: 16 amino acids. Trimming cost V 0 bases and J 2 bases, with 11 bases left between them. Germline lookup yields CDR1 LGHDT and CDR2 YNNKEL (reference sequence). CDR3 in DNA: TGTGCCAGCAGCCAAGAAGGGAGGGGAACTGGAAACACCATATATTTT. This translates into CASSQEGRGTGNTIYF.

The rearrangement uses TRBV10-2 and TRBJ2-1; 11 positions match TRBD2. Germline assignment: CDR1 WSHSY and CDR2 SAAADI. V was clipped by 5 bases and J by 7 bases; unmatched bases: 7. The length of the CDR3 is 15 residues. The CDR3 reads CASSYLAGGTNEQFF. CDR3 sequence (DNA): TGCGCCAGCAGTTATTTAGCGGGGGGGACAAATGAGCAGTTCTTC.